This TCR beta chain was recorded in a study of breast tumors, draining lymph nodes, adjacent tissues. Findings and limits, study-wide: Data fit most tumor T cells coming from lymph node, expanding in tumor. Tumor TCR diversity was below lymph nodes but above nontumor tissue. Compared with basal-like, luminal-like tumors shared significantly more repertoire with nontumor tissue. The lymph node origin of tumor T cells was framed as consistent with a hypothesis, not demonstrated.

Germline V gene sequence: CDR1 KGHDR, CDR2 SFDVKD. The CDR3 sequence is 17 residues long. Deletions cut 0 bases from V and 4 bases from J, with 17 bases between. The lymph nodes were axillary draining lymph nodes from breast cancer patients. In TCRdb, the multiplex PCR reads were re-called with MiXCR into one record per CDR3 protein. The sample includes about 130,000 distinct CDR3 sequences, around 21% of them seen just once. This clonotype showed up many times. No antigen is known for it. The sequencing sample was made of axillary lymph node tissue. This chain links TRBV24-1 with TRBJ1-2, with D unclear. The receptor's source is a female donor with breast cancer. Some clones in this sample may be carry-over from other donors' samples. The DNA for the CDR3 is TGTGCCACCAGTGATTTGAGGGAAACATTCGAATGCTATGGCTACACCTTC. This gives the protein CATSDLRETFECYGYTF.